The 5 T cell receptor beta chains listed next were all sequenced from one sample in a study of blood T cell repertoires in COVID-19. Data came from immunoSEQ multiplex PCR; TCRdb stores just in-frame clones and leaves some out. This sample has fewer than 200,000 clones, with approximately 91% found just once. Input material: peripheral blood. The receptors derive from a man between 18 and 29 years old with COVID-19, enrolled during active disease.

The J gene is TRBJ1-2, the V gene TRBV9, with 8 bases matching TRBD1. CDR3 length: 13 residues. Losses at the gene ends were 5 bases for V and 8 bases for J; bases not matched to a gene: 8. Germline-derived CDR1 and CDR2 are SGDLS and YYNGEE. In DNA, the CDR3 is TGTGCCAGCAGGAGGACAGGGAGGAACGGCTACACCTTC. It is translated as CASRRTGRNGYTF.

The rearrangement uses TRBV29-1 and TRBJ1-2; D gene unclear. The CDR3 runs 14 residues. V shed 1 base and J shed 7 bases, with 16 bases lying between them. Germline V gene data show CDR1 as SQVTM and CDR2 as ANQGSEA. CDR3 residues: CSVEVLTFPSGYTF. CDR3 in DNA: TGCAGCGTTGAAGTTTTGACTTTTCCTTCTGGCTACACCTTC.

In regard to this clone: At one end, the junction sequence differs from germline, possibly due to a read error. J is TRBJ1-4 and V is TRBV18, with 9 bases identical to TRBD1. CDR1 is KGHSH, CDR2 LQKENI, per germline. This CDR3 comprises 15 residues. This CDR3 reads CASSPRGTGSEKLLF. CDR3 nucleotide sequence: TGTGCCAGCTCACCGAGGGGGACAGGGTCTGAAAAACTGCTTTTT.

This clone has only one observation. The rearrangement joins TRBV19 to TRBJ2-2, with D uncertain. The germline V gene has CDR1 LNHDA and CDR2 SQIVND (reference sequence). The length of the CDR3 is 15 residues. Between the trimmed V and J ends, which lost 0 bases and 0 bases, there was a span of 5 bases. CDR3 sequence: CASSIETANTGELFF. The CDR3 DNA is TGTGCCAGTAGTATAGAAACAGCGAACACCGGGGAGCTGTTTTTT.

The CDR3 protein is CATSGTGGTLNNEQFF. The CDR3, as DNA: TGTGCCACCAGTGGTACGGGAGGAACCTTGAACAATGAGCAGTTCTTC. The V call is TRBV24-1, the J call TRBJ2-1, with TRBD2 matching over 7 bases. Germline V CDR1 and CDR2: KGHDR, SFDVKD. This CDR3 has 16 residues. V lost 5 bases, J lost 5 bases, and 11 bases stayed unmatched.